This note documents a single TCR beta chain sequence. This sample was included in a study of monozygotic twins with inflammatory bowel disease. The CDR3 runs 17 residues. Germline V lookup: CDR1 ENHRY, CDR2 SYGVKD. Reprocessing the 5' RACE reads, TCRdb reports a single entry for every CDR3 protein and omits DNA. This specimen shows under 150,000 distinct CDR3 sequences; the ten leading clones hold 2.4%. The sample comprised blood. The sequence came from a human donor with ulcerative colitis or Crohn's disease, or a healthy co-twin of an affected twin (not recorded which). The chain couples TRBV10-3 to TRBJ2-1; TCRdb reports TRBD1, a call that lacks DNA to check it against. CDR3 sequence reads: CAISDLVGDDFYNEQFF.